Following are 6 T cell receptor beta chains from one sample sequenced in a study of blood T cell repertoires in COVID-19. Data came from immunoSEQ multiplex PCR; TCRdb stores just in-frame clones and leaves some out. The table records fewer than 250,000 clones, over 65% of them present only once. Material: peripheral blood. These receptor sequences come from a woman in her sixties or seventies with active or convalescent COVID-19.

This clone was found once. The rearrangement joins TRBV5-4 to TRBJ1-1; a possible D gene is TRBD1 (6 bases). Trimming took off 4 bases at V and 8 bases at J, with 15 bases between the two ends. Germline V CDR1 and CDR2: SGHNT, YYREEE (reference sequence). The CDR3 is 13 residues long. The CDR3 coding sequence is TGTGCCAGCAGCCAGGGGTCGTATCCCGAAGCTTTCTTT. Protein: CASSQGSYPEAFF. The full variable domain, with the rest looked up from reference TRBV5-4 and TRBJ1-1, is ETGVTQSPTHLIKTRGQQVTLRCSSQSGHNTVSWYQQALGQGPQFIFQYYREEENGRGNFPPRFSGLQFPNYSSELNVNALELDDSALYLCASSQGSYPEAFFGQGTRLTVV.

The chain links TRBV19 to TRBJ1-2; TRBD1 matches 10 bases. The V gene's germline CDR1 is LNHDA and CDR2 SQIVND (reference sequence). V lost 7 bases and J lost 4; bases outside the gene matches: 6. The CDR3 has 14 amino acids. CDR3 DNA sequence: TGTGCCAGTACCCGACAGGGGGCGATCTATGGCTACACCTTC. Protein: CASTRQGAIYGYTF.

This chain joins TRBV18 and TRBJ2-7; tentative D call: TRBD2 (5 bases). Germline loops: CDR1 KGHSH, CDR2 LQKENI. The CDR3 extends over 14 amino acids. V was shortened by 3 bases and J by 5 bases, with 14 bases between the two germline ends. Here the CDR3 reads CASSPKLAGDEQYF. Written as DNA, the CDR3 is TGTGCCAGCTCACCCAAACTTGCCGGGGACGAGCAGTACTTC.

V gene TRBV2 combines with J gene TRBJ1-4; 9 bases align to TRBD1. Germline V gene sequence: CDR1 SNHLY, CDR2 FYNNEI. J gave up 5 bases and V 7 bases, and 5 bases lay outside the gene matches. The CDR3 has 14 residues. CDR3 sequence reads: CASKPGTGNEKLFF. CDR3 DNA sequence: TGTGCCAGCAAACCCGGGACAGGGAATGAAAAACTGTTTTTT.

This chain links TRBV5-1 with TRBJ1-1; D is perhaps TRBD1 (5 bases). Per germline, CDR1 SGHRS and CDR2 YFSETQ. This CDR3 has 12 amino acids. The ends were cut back, 4 bases at V and 8 bases at J, with 12 bases in the middle. CDR3: CASSREGTEAFF. The CDR3, as DNA: TGCGCCAGCAGCCGGGAGGGGACGGAAGCTTTCTTT.

This chain connects TRBV28 to TRBJ1-2, with 7 positions matching TRBD1. The V and J ends lost 3 bases and 8 bases, in that order; junction bases with no gene match: 6. The CDR3 covers 13 residues. Germline V gene data show CDR1 as MDHEN and CDR2 as SYDVKM. The CDR3 DNA is TGTGCCAGCAGTTTGTCGGCAGGGGGGGGCTACACCTTC. Amino acid sequence: CASSLSAGGGYTF.